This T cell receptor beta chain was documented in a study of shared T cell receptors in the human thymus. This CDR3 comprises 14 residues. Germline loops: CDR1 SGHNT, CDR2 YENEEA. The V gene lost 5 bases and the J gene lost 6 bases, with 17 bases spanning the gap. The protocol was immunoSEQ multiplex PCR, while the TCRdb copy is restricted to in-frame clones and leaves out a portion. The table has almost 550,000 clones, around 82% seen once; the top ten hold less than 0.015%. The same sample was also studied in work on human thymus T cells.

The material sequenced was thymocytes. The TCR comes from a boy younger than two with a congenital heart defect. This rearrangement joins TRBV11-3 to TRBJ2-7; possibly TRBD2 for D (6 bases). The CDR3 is CASSPGTSRGEQYF. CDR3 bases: TGTGCCAGCAGCCCCGGGACTTCGAGGGGCGAGCAGTACTTC. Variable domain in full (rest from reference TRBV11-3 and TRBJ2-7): EAGVVQSPRYKIIEKKQPVAFWCNPISGHNTLYWYLQNLGQGPELLIRYENEEAVDDSQLPKDRFSAERLKGVDSTLKIQPAELGDSAVYLCASSPGTSRGEQYFGPGTRLTVT.